A single sample is the source of the 23 T cell receptor beta chains below, sequenced in a study of T-cell reconstitution after alpha-beta-depleted transplantation in children (dated by TCRdb to about 2016). The protocol used for the library was PCR. The instrument given in TCRdb is Illumina HiSeq 2500. TCR library preparation used molecular barcoding, with unique molecular identifiers applied to normalize quantification of the TCRbeta repertoire. Using fastp at Q25 and MiXCR, TCRdb reprocessed the public reads and kept productive beta chains. Each record represents a unique CDR3 protein, reported with the most common genes and DNA among its rows. This sample is represented by more than 150,000 distinct CDR3 sequences; about 15% of them were singletons. Approximately 13% of the sample rests with the top ten. The sequences come from PBMCs from the stem cell graft donor, collected from the stem cell graft. These receptor sequences come from a human donor who donated a stem cell graft to a child with acute lymphoblastic leukemia.

Concerning this clonotype itself: One end of the junction is discordant with germline, which a read error may explain. The gene calls are TRBV20-1 and TRBJ2-7, with unresolved D. Germline loops: CDR1 DFQATT, CDR2 SNEGSKA (reference sequence). CDR3 size: 15 residues. CDR3 nucleotide sequence: TGCAGTGCTTCGCTGCCCCCCCCTCAGCCCTACAAGCAGTACTTC. Its protein is CSASLPPPQPYKQYF.

This clonotype was observed many times. The chain uses TRBV5-1 and TRBJ2-7; 10 bases match TRBD1. The germline gives CDR1 SGHRS, CDR2 YFSETQ. This CDR3 is built from 16 residues. V dropped 0 bases and J dropped 5; count of bases not matched to a gene: 8. Here the CDR3 reads CASSLAPGQGRNEQYF. CDR3 DNA: TGCGCCAGCAGCTTGGCCCCGGGACAGGGGAGGAACGAGCAGTACTTC.

This clonotype was detected many times. The chain has TRBV4-2 and TRBJ2-7, with TRBD2 as a possible D gene (6 bases). CDR1 is LGHNA and CDR2 is YNFKEQ in the germline V gene. The CDR3 covers 14 residues. V was pared by 0 bases and J by 5 bases, with 11 bases between. The chain's CDR3 is CASSQESSDHEQYF. Here the CDR3 DNA reads TGTGCCAGCAGCCAAGAGTCTAGCGACCACGAGCAGTACTTC.

As to this clonotype: This sequence may be a read error, since a much larger clone differs from it by one base. V is TRBV6-5 and J is TRBJ2-2; D assignment may be TRBD1 or TRBD2 (7 bases each). CDR1 MNHEY and CDR2 SVGAGI come from the germline V gene. This CDR3 spans 14 amino acids. This CDR3 is CASSSQGGGGDLFF. In DNA, the CDR3 is TGTGCCAGCAGTTCTCAGGGAGGGGGCGGGGACCTGTTTTTT.

This clonotype came up a few times. The CDR3 sequence: CASSPVPSGGWTEAFF. The CDR3 DNA sequence: TGTGCCAGCTCACCTGTACCCTCCGGGGGTTGGACTGAAGCTTTCTTT. The chain has TRBV18 and TRBJ1-1; a weak D match, TRBD1 (5 bases). The V end was cut by 3 bases, the J end by 5 bases, with 19 bases between. This CDR3 has 16 amino acids. Germline CDR1 is KGHSH and CDR2 is LQKENI.

This clonotype occurred many times. The chain has TRBV18 and TRBJ2-5; D is tentatively TRBD1 or TRBD2 (5 bases each). There are 13 residues in the CDR3. Trimming took 0 bases from V and 5 from J, leaving 7 bases between them. The germline V gene has CDR1 KGHSH and CDR2 LQKENI. Here the CDR3 DNA reads TGTGCCAGCTCACCACCGGGGGATGAGACCCAGTACTTC. Its translation: CASSPPGDETQYF.

The chain recombines TRBV2 with TRBJ2-3; TRBD2 matches 9 bases. CDR3 length: 17 residues. The germline CDR1 and CDR2 sequences are SNHLY and FYNNEI. V dropped 6 bases and J dropped 2; count of bases not matched to a gene: 12. CDR3 nucleotide sequence: TGTGCCAGCAGGACCCCTAGCGGGATGGGGGCCACAGATACGCAGTATTTT. Encoded protein: CASRTPSGMGATDTQYF. The whole variable domain, remainder taken from reference TRBV2 and TRBJ2-3, is EPEVTQTPSHQVTQMGQEVILRCVPISNHLYFYWYRQILGQKVEFLVSFYNNEISEKSEIFDDQFSVERPDGSNFTLKIRSTKLEDSAMYFCASRTPSGMGATDTQYFGPGTRLTVL.

Many counts were recorded for this clonotype. The chain combines TRBV5-1 with TRBJ2-7, with 9 bases identical to TRBD2. Looked up from germline, CDR1 is SGHRS and CDR2 is YFSETQ. After removal of 0 bases from V and 2 bases from J, the junction contained 9 bases not matched to a gene. The CDR3 length is 17 residues. The CDR3 DNA sequence: TGCGCCAGCAGCTTGGAGATCCCTAGCGGGGCTACCTACGAGCAGTACTTC. It is translated as CASSLEIPSGATYEQYF.

This clonotype was observed many times. The chain recombines TRBV21-1 with TRBJ1-3. TRBV21-1 is deemed a pseudogene. The CDR3 is made up of 16 amino acids. The CDR3 DNA sequence: TGTGCCAGCAGCCCTACCCAAGGGAGATCAGGAAACACCATATATTTT. Translated, it gives CASSPTQGRSGNTIYF.

At least ten counts were recorded for this clonotype. This chain connects TRBV7-2 to TRBJ1-1; D unclear. V gave up 4 bases and J gave up 6 bases, with 12 bases separating them. This CDR3 spans 13 amino acids. CDR1 SGHTA and CDR2 FQGNSA come from the germline V gene. CDR3 bases: TGTGCCAGCAGCTCCCAGCTGCGCTCTGAAGCTTTCTTT. Translating gives CASSSQLRSEAFF.

This clonotype was counted at least ten times. The chain carries TRBV6-5 and TRBJ2-7; 7 bases align to TRBD1. Germline V gene lookup returns CDR1 MNHEY and CDR2 SVGAGI. J was trimmed by 2 bases and V by 2 bases; bases with no gene match: 6. The CDR3 loop spans 15 amino acids. CDR3 sequence: CASSYPKGTAYEQYF. The CDR3 bases are TGTGCCAGCAGTTACCCTAAAGGGACAGCCTACGAGCAGTACTTC.

This clonotype was detected many times. The chain is built from TRBV5-1 and TRBJ2-7, with D unclear. Germline V gene lookup returns CDR1 SGHRS and CDR2 YFSETQ. This CDR3 is built from 10 residues. V dropped 5 bases and J dropped 6 bases, with 6 bases sitting between them. The CDR3 reads CASSSGEQYF. CDR3 nucleotides: TGCGCCAGCAGTTCCGGCGAGCAGTACTTC.

This clonotype was seen more than once but under ten times. The chain links TRBV5-1 to TRBJ1-2; TRBD1 matches 7 bases. CDR1 SGHRS and CDR2 YFSETQ come from the germline V gene. The J segment lost 7 bases and the V segment lost 4 bases, leaving 13 bases of the junction unmatched. The CDR3 totals 15 residues. CDR3 DNA: TGCGCCAGCAGCCAGGGAGACCGGGACAGCCGTGGCTACACCTTC. Translating gives CASSQGDRDSRGYTF.

This clonotype was counted a few times. The rearrangement uses TRBV20-1 and TRBJ1-5; possible D gene TRBD1, 5 bases. The ends were cut back, 6 bases at V and 6 bases at J, with 15 bases in the middle. Germline V gene sequence: CDR1 DFQATT, CDR2 SNEGSKA (reference sequence). The CDR3 contains 13 residues. The CDR3 is CSARAGGGQPQHF. DNA for the CDR3: TGCAGTGCCCGAGCGGGGGGTGGTCAGCCCCAGCATTTT.

In this sample, this clonotype turned up many times. The chain couples TRBV29-1 to TRBJ2-7; TRBD2 agrees at 14 bases. Trimming at V came to 6 bases and at J to 7 bases, leaving 11 bases not matched to a gene. Germline CDR1 SQVTM, CDR2 ANQGSEA. This CDR3 is built from 15 residues. The CDR3 nucleotides read TGCAGCGTCGCACACGGACTAGCGGGAGGAAGGGAGCAGTACTTC. Its protein is CSVAHGLAGGREQYF.

This clonotype has ten or more counts. The rearrangement links TRBV20-1 to TRBJ2-7; 8 bases line up with TRBD2. Germline CDR1 and CDR2: DFQATT and SNEGSKA (reference sequence). This CDR3 has 15 residues. J was trimmed by 2 bases and V by 4 bases; bases with no gene match: 10. Here the CDR3 DNA reads TGCAGTGCTACGAAACTAGCGGAGCCTCCCTACGAGCAGTACTTC. This translates into CSATKLAEPPYEQYF.

CDR3 sequence reads: CASSSLASNEQFF. For the CDR3, the DNA is TGTGCCAGCAGCTCCCTCGCGTCCAATGAGCAGTTCTTC. V is TRBV7-9 and J is TRBJ2-1; D not resolved. CDR3 size: 13 residues. CDR1 is SEHNR, CDR2 FQNEAQ, per germline (reference sequence). V dropped 4 bases and J dropped 6 bases, with 10 bases sitting between them.

At least ten counts were recorded for this clonotype. The genes are TRBV20-1 and TRBJ2-7, with D hard to call. The V and J ends lost 3 bases and 6 bases respectively, with 12 bases between them. The CDR3 runs 12 residues. Germline V gene sequence: CDR1 DFQATT, CDR2 SNEGSKA (reference sequence). The CDR3 reads CSASEQPPEQYF. In DNA, the CDR3 is TGCAGTGCTAGCGAACAACCGCCCGAGCAGTACTTC.

This clonotype was picked up many times. The rearrangement links TRBV11-3 to TRBJ1-6, with TRBD1 identical over 7 bases. Germline CDR1 reads SGHNT; CDR2 reads YENEEA. V shed 5 bases and J 0 bases; nucleotides not matched to a gene: 7. The CDR3 is made up of 17 amino acids. CDR3 amino acids: CASSPRGQSSYNSPLHF. The CDR3 bases are TGTGCCAGCAGCCCTCGGGGACAGAGCTCCTATAATTCACCCCTCCACTTT.

The rearrangement uses TRBV5-4 and TRBJ1-6; D gene ambiguous. The CDR3 is 13 amino acids. CDR1 and CDR2 from the germline V gene are SGHNT and YYREEE (reference sequence). Trimming pared 0 bases from V and 13 bases from J, leaving 11 bases between. CDR3 residues: CASSLELGLPLHF. Here the CDR3 DNA reads TGTGCCAGCAGCTTGGAGCTGGGTTTGCCCCTCCACTTT.

This clonotype appeared a few times. The chain joins TRBV12-3 or TRBV12-4 to TRBJ1-2; 8 bases fit TRBD1. Unmatched junction bases numbered 9, after V lost 4 bases and J lost 8 bases. The CDR3 runs 14 residues. This CDR3 is CASSSRTGTGGYTF. CDR3 DNA: TGTGCCAGCAGTTCCAGGACAGGGACCGGGGGCTACACCTTC.

This clonotype occurred a few times. The genes are TRBV30 and TRBJ2-1; D gene unclear. The CDR3 has 11 residues. Germline V lookup: CDR1 GTSNPN, CDR2 SVGIG (reference sequence). Trimming removed 0 bases from V and 13 bases from J, with 10 bases in between. CDR3 in amino acids: CAWSVGSIQFF. The CDR3 nucleotides read TGTGCCTGGAGTGTAGGGTCGATCCAGTTCTTC. Based on the CDR3 plus reference TRBV30 and TRBJ2-1, the full variable domain is SQTIHQWPATLVQPVGSPLSLECTVEGTSNPNLYWYRQAAGRGLQLLFYSVGIGQISSEVPQNLSASRPQDRQFILSSKKLLLSDSGFYLCAWSVGSIQFFGPGTRLTVL.

V gene TRBV20-1 combines with J gene TRBJ2-7; D tentatively fits TRBD1 or TRBD2 (6 bases each). The CDR3 is 14 amino acids. Germline V gene sequence: CDR1 DFQATT, CDR2 SNEGSKA (reference sequence). The V gene lost 7 bases and the J gene lost 6 bases, with 22 bases spanning the gap. CDR3 coding DNA: TGCAGTGTCACGAACCGGGGGCCCGGGGGCGAGCAGTACTTC. This translates into CSVTNRGPGGEQYF.